The 5 T cell receptor beta chains below all came from one sample that was sequenced in a study of response to subunit inactivated influenza vaccine. Using its own MiXCR run on the RT-PCR reads, TCRdb lists one record per CDR3 protein. This table holds roughly 500,000 distinct CDR3 sequences, under 30% found once. This sample was shared with a second study, whose subject was T cells expressing NK-cell markers. From that second work: Generation of TCR beta cDNA was performed by 5'RACE template switching incorporating UMIs.

Sequences were derived from CD4+ T cells sorted from PBMCs, sampled 11 to 12 days after vaccination. The receptors originated from a man aged 50-59 years who received an inactivated influenza vaccine.

The rearrangement links TRBV20-1 to TRBJ2-2; tentatively, D is TRBD2 (5 bases). Trimming cost V 5 bases and J 0 bases, with 13 bases left between them. Looked up from germline, CDR1 is DFQATT and CDR2 is SNEGSKA (reference sequence). The CDR3 length is 15 residues. The CDR3 bases are TGCAGTGCTCGAACTAGTAACGCGAACACCGGGGAGCTGTTTTTT. Amino acid sequence: CSARTSNANTGELFF.

The V call is TRBV7-2, the J call TRBJ2-4; TRBD2 matches 11 bases. The CDR3 has 17 residues. The junction had 6 bases not matched to a gene; V was cut back by 5 bases and J by 0 bases. Germline V CDR1 and CDR2: SGHTA, FQGNSA. The chain's CDR3 is CASSTGTSGPAKNIQYF. In DNA form, the CDR3 reads TGTGCCAGCAGCACCGGGACTAGCGGACCAGCCAAAAACATTCAGTACTTC.

The genes are TRBV6-2 or TRBV6-3 and TRBJ1-5; maybe TRBD1 (5 bases). CDR1 and CDR2 from the germline V gene are MNHEY and SVGEGT. With 2 bases removed from V and 1 base from J, the gap between germline ends came to 12 bases. This CDR3 has 16 residues. The chain's CDR3 is CASSYGAGRSNQPQHF. For the CDR3, the DNA is TGTGCCAGCAGTTACGGGGCAGGGAGGAGCAATCAGCCCCAGCATTTT.

This clonotype was seen more than once but under ten times. V is TRBV5-6 and J is TRBJ2-4; 13 nucleotides line up with TRBD2. Per germline, CDR1 SGHDT and CDR2 YYEEEE. There are 16 residues in the CDR3. After removal of 0 bases from V and 7 bases from J, the junction contained 4 bases not matched to a gene. The CDR3 coding sequence is TGTGCCAGCAGCTTGGTCCGGACTAGCGGGAGTAACATTCAGTACTTC. As protein: CASSLVRTSGSNIQYF.

The chain has TRBV12-3 or TRBV12-4 and TRBJ2-5, with 7 bases identical to TRBD1. V lost 6 bases, J lost 2 bases, and 6 bases stayed unmatched. CDR3 length: 14 amino acids. CDR3 in amino acids: CASSRGGRQETQYF. The DNA for the CDR3 is TGTGCCAGCAGCCGAGGGGGCAGGCAAGAGACCCAGTACTTC.